This TCR beta chain is from a study of T cell changes during pregnancy in multiple sclerosis (dated by TCRdb to between 2018 and 2021). In terms of the full investigation: The study looked at changes in the T cell repertoire across pregnancy in women with multiple sclerosis.

Receptor amplification or capture employed the immunoSEQ multiplex PCR assay. TCRdb's version of the immuneACCESS table is confined to in-frame rearrangements and falls short of the full clone set. An unresolved V gene accounts for under half of the shortfall where checked; the remainder is of unknown origin. A total of tens of thousands of clones appear in this sample, roughly 90% of them only once. The ten biggest clones cover approximately 6.6% of the sample. The CDR3 measures 17 amino acids from cysteine to phenylalanine. Left in the record is the CDR3 DNA by itself, 51 bases read in frame from the first base. At the junction V is shortened by 2 bases and J by 6 bases; bases outside the gene matches: 10. CDR1 and CDR2, per the germline V gene, are LGHNA and YNFKEQ. On this clone itself: Its antigen remains unidentified. It has no much larger one-base neighbor in the sample; base qualities were not kept.

The TCR comes from a female donor with multiple sclerosis, enrolled in a pregnancy study. Recombination joined TRBV4-2 with TRBJ2-1, with 10 junctional bases fitting TRBD1. Source: CD8+ T cells from peripheral blood mononuclear cells, taken in the second trimester of pregnancy. The nucleotide sequence is TGTGCCAGCAGCCAACCCACCGGGACAGGGGATGTCAATGAGCAGTTCTTC. Its translation reads: CASSQPTGTGDVNEQFF.